The entry that follows covers one TCR beta chain sequence. With a much larger clone just one base away, this may be a read error. Deletions cut 4 bases from V and 9 bases from J, with 19 bases between. This CDR3 has 15 amino acids. CDR1 SGHDN and CDR2 FVKESK come from the germline V gene. All patients were untreated before thyroid surgery. The data were taken from a study of metastatic and nonmetastatic thyroid tumors. TCRdb re-called the PCR reads with MiXCR. The table records about 32,000 clones, roughly 18% of them present only once. Sequencing used blood. The chain recombines TRBV14 with TRBJ2-1; tentative D call: TRBD2 (6 bases). The TCR comes from a female donor with papillary thyroid cancer or a benign thyroid nodule (not recorded which). Some clones in this sample may be carry-over from other donors' samples. CDR3: CASSLSLLAWSEQFF. The CDR3 DNA is TGTGCCAGCAGCCTGTCCTTGCTAGCGTGGAGTGAGCAGTTCTTC. The complete variable domain, with remaining parts taken from reference TRBV14 and TRBJ2-1, reads EAGVTQFPSHSVIEKGQTVTLRCDPISGHDNLYWYRRVMGKEIKFLLHFVKESKQDESGMPNNRFLAERTGGTYSTLKVQPAELEDSGVYFCASSLSLLAWSEQFFGPGTRLTVL.